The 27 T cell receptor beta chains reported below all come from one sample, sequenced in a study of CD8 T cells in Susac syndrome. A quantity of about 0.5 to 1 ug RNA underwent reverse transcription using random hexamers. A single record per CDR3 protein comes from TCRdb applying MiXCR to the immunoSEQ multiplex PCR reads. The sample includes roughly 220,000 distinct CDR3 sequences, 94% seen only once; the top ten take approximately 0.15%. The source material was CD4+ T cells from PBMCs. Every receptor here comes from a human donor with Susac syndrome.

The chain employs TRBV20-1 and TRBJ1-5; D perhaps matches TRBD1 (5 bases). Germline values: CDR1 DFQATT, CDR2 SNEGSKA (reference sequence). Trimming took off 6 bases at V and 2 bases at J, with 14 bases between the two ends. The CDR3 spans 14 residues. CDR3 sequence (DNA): TGCAGTGCCACGGGACTTGGGGGCAATCAGCCCCAGCATTTT. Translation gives CSATGLGGNQPQHF.

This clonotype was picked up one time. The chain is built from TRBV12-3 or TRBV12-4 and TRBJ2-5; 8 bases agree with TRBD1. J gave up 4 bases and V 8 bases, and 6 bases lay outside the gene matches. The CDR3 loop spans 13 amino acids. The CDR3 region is CASRQGLLETQYF. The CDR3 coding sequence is TGTGCCAGCCGACAGGGGCTCCTAGAGACCCAGTACTTC.

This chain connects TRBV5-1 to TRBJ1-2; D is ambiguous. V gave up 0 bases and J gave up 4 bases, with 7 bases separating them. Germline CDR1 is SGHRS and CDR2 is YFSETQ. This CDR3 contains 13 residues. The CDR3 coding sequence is TGCGCCAGCAGCTTGGAAAGTTCCTATGGCTACACCTTC. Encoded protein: CASSLESSYGYTF. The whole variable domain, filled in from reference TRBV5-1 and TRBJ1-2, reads KAGVTQTPRYLIKTRGQQVTLSCSPISGHRSVSWYQQTPGQGLQFLFEYFSETQRNKGNFPGRFSGRQFSNSRSEMNVSTLELGDSALYLCASSLESSYGYTFGSGTRLTVV.

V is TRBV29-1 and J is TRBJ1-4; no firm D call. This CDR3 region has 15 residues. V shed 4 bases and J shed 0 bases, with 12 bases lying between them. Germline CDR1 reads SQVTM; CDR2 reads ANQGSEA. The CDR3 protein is CSVGGGGPTNEKLFF. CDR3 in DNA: TGCAGCGTTGGCGGCGGAGGCCCAACTAATGAAAAACTGTTTTTT.

CDR3: CAWSPRQGKRSPLHF. The CDR3 nucleotides read TGTGCCTGGAGTCCCAGACAGGGGAAGCGTTCACCCCTCCACTTT. The V call is TRBV30, the J call TRBJ1-6, with TRBD1 matching over 8 bases. Looked up from germline, CDR1 is GTSNPN and CDR2 is SVGIG (reference sequence). V dropped 2 bases and J dropped 9; count of bases not matched to a gene: 9. This CDR3 contains 15 residues.

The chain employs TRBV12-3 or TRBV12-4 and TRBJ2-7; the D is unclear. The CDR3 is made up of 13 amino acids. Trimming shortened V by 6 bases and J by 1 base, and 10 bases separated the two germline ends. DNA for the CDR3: TGTGCCAGCAGCACAACGGATTCCTACGAGCAGTACTTC. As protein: CASSTTDSYEQYF.

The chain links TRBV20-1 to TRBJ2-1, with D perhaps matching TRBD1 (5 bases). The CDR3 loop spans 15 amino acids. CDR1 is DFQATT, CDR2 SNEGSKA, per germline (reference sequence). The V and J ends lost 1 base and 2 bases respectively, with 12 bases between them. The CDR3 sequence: CSARGGRVTYNEQFF. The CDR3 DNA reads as TGCAGTGCTAGAGGTGGCAGGGTCACCTACAATGAGCAGTTCTTC.

Here the CDR3 reads CSASEGGSYSNQPQHF. In nucleotides, the CDR3 is TGCAGTGCTAGTGAGGGGGGGAGTTATAGCAATCAGCCCCAGCATTTT. The chain employs TRBV20-1 and TRBJ1-5; a weak D match, TRBD1 (6 bases). CDR1 is DFQATT, CDR2 SNEGSKA, per germline (reference sequence). CDR3 length: 16 residues. The ends were cut back, 3 bases at V and 0 bases at J, with 15 bases in the middle.

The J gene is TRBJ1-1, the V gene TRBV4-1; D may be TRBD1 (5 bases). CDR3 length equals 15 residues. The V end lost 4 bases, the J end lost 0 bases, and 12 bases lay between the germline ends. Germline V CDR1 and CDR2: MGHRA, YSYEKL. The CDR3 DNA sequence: TGCGCCAGCAGCCGAGGGGATACGGTGAACACTGAAGCTTTCTTT. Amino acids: CASSRGDTVNTEAFF.

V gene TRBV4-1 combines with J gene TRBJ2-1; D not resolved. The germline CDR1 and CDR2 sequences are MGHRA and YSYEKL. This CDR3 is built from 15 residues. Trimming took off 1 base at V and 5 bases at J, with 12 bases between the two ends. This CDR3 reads CASSQVGTRDNEQFF. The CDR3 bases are TGCGCCAGCAGCCAAGTCGGTACCAGAGACAATGAGCAGTTCTTC.

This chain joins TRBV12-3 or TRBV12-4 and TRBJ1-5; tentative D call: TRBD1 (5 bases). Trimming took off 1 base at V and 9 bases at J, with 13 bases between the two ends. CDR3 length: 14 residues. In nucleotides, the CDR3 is TGTGCCAGCAGTTTAGGGCAGGGAGGGGCGCCCCAGCATTTT. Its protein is CASSLGQGGAPQHF.

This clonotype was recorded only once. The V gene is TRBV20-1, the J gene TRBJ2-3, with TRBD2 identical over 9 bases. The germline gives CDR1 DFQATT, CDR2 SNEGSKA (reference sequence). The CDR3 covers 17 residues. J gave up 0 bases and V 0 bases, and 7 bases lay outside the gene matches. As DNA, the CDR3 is TGCAGTGCTAGAGATGCGTGGACTAGCGCTAGCACAGATACGCAGTATTTT. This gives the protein CSARDAWTSASTDTQYF.

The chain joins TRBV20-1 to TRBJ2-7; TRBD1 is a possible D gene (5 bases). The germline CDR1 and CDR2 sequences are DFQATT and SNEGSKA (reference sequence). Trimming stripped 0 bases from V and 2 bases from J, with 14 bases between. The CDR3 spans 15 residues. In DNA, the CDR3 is TGCAGTGCTAGAGATTATCAGGACATAACCTACGAGCAGTACTTC. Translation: CSARDYQDITYEQYF.

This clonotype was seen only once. The CDR3 sequence: CASSIKDWDGNEQFF. The DNA for the CDR3 is TGTGCCAGCAGTATCAAGGACTGGGATGGGAATGAGCAGTTCTTC. This chain uses TRBV6-5 with TRBJ2-1; D may be TRBD2 (5 bases). Germline V CDR1 and CDR2: MNHEY, SVGAGI. This CDR3 comprises 15 residues. Trimming shortened V by 5 bases and J by 7 bases, and 18 bases separated the two germline ends.

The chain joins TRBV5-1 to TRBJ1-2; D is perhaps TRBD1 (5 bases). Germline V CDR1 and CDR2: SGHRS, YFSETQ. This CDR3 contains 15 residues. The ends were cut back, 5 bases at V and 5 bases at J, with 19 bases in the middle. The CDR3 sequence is CASRYQGIPLYGYTF. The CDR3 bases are TGCGCCAGCAGGTATCAGGGAATACCTCTATATGGCTACACCTTC.

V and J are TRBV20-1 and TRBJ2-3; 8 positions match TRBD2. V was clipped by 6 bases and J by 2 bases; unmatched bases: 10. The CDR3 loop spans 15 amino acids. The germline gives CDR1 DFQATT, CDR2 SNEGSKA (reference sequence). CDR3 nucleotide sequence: TGCAGTGCGCGTGAAAGCGGGAGATACACAGATACGCAGTATTTT. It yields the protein CSARESGRYTDTQYF.

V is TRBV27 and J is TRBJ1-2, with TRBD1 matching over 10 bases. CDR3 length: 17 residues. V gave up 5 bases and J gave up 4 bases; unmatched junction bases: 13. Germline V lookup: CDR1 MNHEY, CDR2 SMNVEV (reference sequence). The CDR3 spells CASSPNPGTGAPYGYTF. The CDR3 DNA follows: TGTGCCAGCAGTCCGAATCCCGGGACAGGGGCCCCCTATGGCTACACCTTC.

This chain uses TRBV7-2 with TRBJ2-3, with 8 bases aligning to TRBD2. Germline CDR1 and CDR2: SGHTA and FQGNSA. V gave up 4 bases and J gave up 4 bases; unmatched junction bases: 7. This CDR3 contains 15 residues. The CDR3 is CASSSVGSGADTQYF. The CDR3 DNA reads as TGTGCCAGCAGCTCAGTCGGTAGCGGGGCAGATACGCAGTATTTT.

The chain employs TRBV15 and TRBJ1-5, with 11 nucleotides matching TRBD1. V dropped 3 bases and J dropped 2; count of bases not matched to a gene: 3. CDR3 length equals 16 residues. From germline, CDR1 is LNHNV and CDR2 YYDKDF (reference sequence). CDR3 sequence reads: CATSSGQGAGNQPQHF. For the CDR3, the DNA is TGTGCCACCAGCAGCGGACAGGGGGCTGGCAATCAGCCCCAGCATTTT.

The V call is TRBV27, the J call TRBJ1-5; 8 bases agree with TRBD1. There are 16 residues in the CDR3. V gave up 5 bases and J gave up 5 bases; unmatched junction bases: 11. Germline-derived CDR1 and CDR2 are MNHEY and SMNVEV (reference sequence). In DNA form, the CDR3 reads TGTGCCAGCAGTCCCCTCGGACAGGGTATAGATCAGCCCCAGCATTTT. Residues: CASSPLGQGIDQPQHF.

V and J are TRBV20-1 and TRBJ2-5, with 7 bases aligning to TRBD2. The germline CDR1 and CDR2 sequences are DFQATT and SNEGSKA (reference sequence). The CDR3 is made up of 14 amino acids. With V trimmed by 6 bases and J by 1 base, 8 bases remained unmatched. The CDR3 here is CSATRGEVQETQYF. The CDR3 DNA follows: TGCAGTGCCACACGGGGGGAGGTCCAAGAGACCCAGTACTTC.

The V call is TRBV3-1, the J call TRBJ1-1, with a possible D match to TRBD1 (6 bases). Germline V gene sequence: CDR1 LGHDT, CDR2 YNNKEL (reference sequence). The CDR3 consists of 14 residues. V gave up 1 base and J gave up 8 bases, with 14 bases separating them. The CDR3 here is CASSQVSRGTEAFF. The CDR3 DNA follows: TGTGCCAGCAGCCAAGTCTCCAGGGGCACAGAAGCTTTCTTT.

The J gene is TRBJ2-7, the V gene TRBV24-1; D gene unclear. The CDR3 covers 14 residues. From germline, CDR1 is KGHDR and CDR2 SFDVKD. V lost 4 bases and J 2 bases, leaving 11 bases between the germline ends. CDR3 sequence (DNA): TGTGCCACCAGTGACTCTCGGGCCGCCTACGAGCAGTACTTC. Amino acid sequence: CATSDSRAAYEQYF.

The CDR3 reads CASRAGNEAGQPQHF. The CDR3 region has the DNA TGTGCCAGCAGGGCGGGAAATGAGGCGGGTCAGCCCCAGCATTTT. The chain combines TRBV28 with TRBJ1-5, with unresolved D. Trimming cost V 6 bases and J 6 bases, with 18 bases left between them. Germline assignment: CDR1 MDHEN and CDR2 SYDVKM. The CDR3 consists of 15 residues.

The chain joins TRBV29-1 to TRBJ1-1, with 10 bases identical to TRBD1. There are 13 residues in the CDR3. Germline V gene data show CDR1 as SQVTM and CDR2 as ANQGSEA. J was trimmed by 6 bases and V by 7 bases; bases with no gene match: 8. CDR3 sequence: CSAGDRGGSEAFF. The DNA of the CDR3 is TGCAGCGCCGGGGACAGGGGTGGCTCTGAAGCTTTCTTT.

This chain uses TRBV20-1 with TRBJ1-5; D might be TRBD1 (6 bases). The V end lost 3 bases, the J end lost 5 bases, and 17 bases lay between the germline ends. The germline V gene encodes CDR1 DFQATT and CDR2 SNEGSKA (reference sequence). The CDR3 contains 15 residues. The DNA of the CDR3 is TGCAGTGCTAGGGGAGGGGGGGCGGTGTATCAGCCCCAGCATTTT. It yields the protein CSARGGGAVYQPQHF.

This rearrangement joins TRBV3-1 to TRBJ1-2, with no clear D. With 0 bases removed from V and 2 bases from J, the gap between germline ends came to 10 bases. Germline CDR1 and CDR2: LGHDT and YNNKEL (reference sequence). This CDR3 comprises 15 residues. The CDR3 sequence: CASSQEGRRNYGYTF. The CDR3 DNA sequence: TGTGCCAGCAGCCAAGAGGGTCGGCGGAACTATGGCTACACCTTC.